These T cell receptor beta chains were read from a single sample in a study of Ad26.COV2.S vaccination and SARS-CoV-2 variants. Sequencing used immunoSEQ multiplex PCR; TCRdb keeps in-frame clones, though not all of them. The profile shows approximately 400,000 clones, approximately 81% of them singletons. Specimen: peripheral blood, collected in a trial of Ad26.COV2.S vaccine versus placebo. These receptors all come from a person between 18 and 59 years old who received the Ad26.COV2.S COVID-19 vaccine or a placebo. The CDR3 runs from the conserved cysteine through the conserved F or W. D genes are given only for firm matches. Size is omitted from some rows. Given values are once, few, many or a class for expanded clones.

cdr3_length	clone_size	j_call	d_call	v_call	cdr3_aa	cdr3_nt
16	-	TRBJ1-5	-	TRBV30	CAWTSRGSSGNQPQHF	TGTGCCTGGACCTCTCGGGGTTCCAGCGGCAATCAGCCCCAGCATTTT
14	-	TRBJ1-4	-	TRBV11-2	CASSLVVSGEKLFF	TGTGCCAGCAGCTTAGTGGTGTCTGGGGAAAAACTGTTTTTT
14	few	TRBJ2-5	TRBD1	TRBV4-1	CASRRTGGQETQYF	TGCGCCAGCAGACGTACAGGGGGTCAAGAGACCCAGTACTTC
14	many	TRBJ2-3	-	TRBV3-1/TRBV3-2	CASSLKPWAGSQYF	TGTGCCAGCAGCCTAAAACCGTGGGCAGGGTCGCAGTATTTT
15	-	TRBJ1-2	-	TRBV6-5	CAIAPGPNSNYGYTF	TGTGCGATCGCCCCGGGGCCTAACTCTAACTATGGCTACACCTTC
16	-	TRBJ1-2	TRBD1	TRBV19	CASSIGQNRGQHGYTF	TGTGCCAGTAGTATCGGCCAAAACAGGGGGCAGCATGGCTACACCTTC
15	-	TRBJ1-2	-	TRBV11-2	CASSLDVAGASGYTF	TGTGCCAGCAGCTTAGATGTTGCAGGCGCGAGTGGCTACACCTTC
13	-	TRBJ2-7	-	TRBV5-4	CASSNFPTYEQYF	TGTGCCAGCAGCAATTTTCCGACCTACGAGCAGTACTTC
12	-	TRBJ2-5	-	TRBV9	CASSVDGGTQYF	TGTGCCAGCAGCGTAGATGGGGGGACCCAGTACTTC
15	-	TRBJ2-2	-	TRBV27	CASSWGRPNTGELFF	TGTGCCAGCAGTTGGGGACGGCCGAACACCGGGGAGCTGTTTTTT
12	few	TRBJ1-6	-	TRBV12-3/TRBV12-4	CASSLGNSPLHF	TGTGCCAGCAGTTTGGGGAATTCACCCCTCCACTTT
12	once	TRBJ1-2	-	TRBV24-1	CATSVGSYGYTF	TGTGCCACCAGTGTGGGGAGCTATGGCTACACCTTC
11	-	TRBJ2-7	-	TRBV10-3	CAISEEGEQYF	TGTGCCATCAGTGAGGAGGGCGAGCAGTACTTC
14	-	TRBJ1-2	TRBD1	TRBV13	CASRTGGEWYGYTF	TGTGCCAGCAGAACAGGGGGGGAATGGTATGGCTACACCTTC
13	-	TRBJ2-7	-	TRBV6-5	CASRLISSYEQYF	TGTGCCAGCCGACTCATAAGCTCCTACGAGCAGTACTTC
12	-	TRBJ2-7	TRBD1	TRBV4-1	CASSQGTGVQYF	TGCGCCAGCAGCCAAGGGACAGGGGTTCAGTACTTC
15	once	TRBJ1-2	-	TRBV7-2	CASSLAGTFNYGYTF	TGTGCCAGCAGCTTAGCGGGCACCTTTAACTATGGCTACACCTTC
14	-	TRBJ1-6	-	TRBV30	CAWREGSGDSPLHF	TGTGCCTGGAGAGAAGGGTCAGGTGATTCACCCCTCCACTTT
15	-	TRBJ1-4	-	TRBV5-1	CASSPERGVFEKLFF	TGCGCCAGCAGCCCAGAGAGGGGGGTATTTGAAAAACTGTTTTTT
15	-	TRBJ2-3	-	TRBV5-4	CASSHRLRDSDTQYF	TGTGCCAGCAGCCATAGACTGCGAGATTCAGATACGCAGTATTTT
14	-	TRBJ2-7	TRBD1	TRBV5-1	CASSLVGGEYEQYF	TGCGCCAGCAGCTTGGTAGGGGGCGAATACGAGCAGTACTTC
16	-	TRBJ2-6	-	TRBV7-2	CASSRTTGLGANVLTF	TGTGCCAGCAGCCGGACCACAGGGTTAGGGGCCAACGTCCTGACTTTC